Following are 32 T cell receptor beta chains from one sample sequenced in a study of blood T cell repertoires in COVID-19. Sequencing used immunoSEQ multiplex PCR; TCRdb keeps in-frame clones, though not all of them. Of about 28,000 clones detected, 85% to 90% appear once; the ten largest clones hold about 6%. Material: peripheral blood. Source of these receptors: a human donor in a cohort sampled during active COVID-19.

The chain joins TRBV11-2 to TRBJ2-5, with D maybe TRBD2 (7 bases). The germline V gene has CDR1 SGHAT and CDR2 FQNNGV. Trimming pared 0 bases from V and 4 bases from J, leaving 12 bases between. The CDR3 covers 15 residues. CDR3 amino acids: CASSLDLGGPETQYF. The CDR3 coding sequence is TGTGCCAGCAGCTTAGATTTGGGGGGGCCAGAGACCCAGTACTTC.

The V call is TRBV3-1 (or the pseudogene TRBV3-2), the J call TRBJ2-6; 8 bases agree with TRBD2. This CDR3 region has 16 residues. Per the germline V gene, CDR1 is LGHDT and CDR2 is YNNKEL (reference sequence). V lost 2 bases, J lost 4 bases, and 4 bases stayed unmatched. The CDR3 spells CASSQNLAGGANVLTF. The CDR3 nucleotides read TGTGCCAGCAGCCAAAACCTAGCGGGCGGGGCCAACGTCCTGACTTTC.

This clone was detected only once. The gene calls are TRBV6-4 and TRBJ2-3, with 8 bases lining up with TRBD2. Germline trimming cut 0 bases from V and 2 bases from J; bases unmatched to any gene: 4. This CDR3 comprises 16 residues. Germline V gene lookup returns CDR1 MRHNA and CDR2 SNTAGT. The CDR3 reads CASSDSSGGNTDTQYF. CDR3 DNA: TGTGCCAGCAGTGACTCGTCGGGGGGGAACACAGATACGCAGTATTTT.

The chain uses TRBV5-1 and TRBJ1-3, with D possibly matching TRBD1 (6 bases). The V gene lost 3 bases and the J gene lost 0 bases, with 16 bases spanning the gap. This CDR3 is 17 amino acids long. The germline V gene encodes CDR1 SGHRS and CDR2 YFSETQ. The DNA for the CDR3 is TGCGCCAGCAGCTGGGATCCTGGACAGATCTCTGGAAACACCATATATTTT. Translation gives CASSWDPGQISGNTIYF.

This clone was seen more than once but under ten times. The chain couples TRBV13 to TRBJ1-6; 12 positions agree with TRBD1. The germline V gene encodes CDR1 PRHDT and CDR2 FYEKMQ (reference sequence). The CDR3 is 21 amino acids. The V and J ends lost 5 bases and 1 base, in that order; junction bases with no gene match: 15. The CDR3 coding sequence is TGTGCCAGCAGCCCCTACCACCGGGACAGGGGGCGAAGGTCCTATAATTCACCCCTCCACTTT. Its translation: CASSPYHRDRGRRSYNSPLHF.

This clone is a singleton in its sample. The rearrangement joins TRBV7-6 to TRBJ2-7; D possibly corresponds to TRBD2 (5 bases). CDR1 SGHVS and CDR2 FNYEAQ come from the germline V gene. The CDR3 runs to 13 residues. Trimming removed 4 bases from V and 4 bases from J, with 11 bases in between. CDR3 DNA sequence: TGTGCCAGCAGCTCTCACCCGGGGTACGAGCAGTACTTC. Translating it yields CASSSHPGYEQYF. Together with reference TRBV7-6 and TRBJ2-7, the CDR3 gives the full variable domain: GAGVSQSPRYKVTKRGQDVALRCDPISGHVSLYWYRQALGQGPEFLTYFNYEAQQDKSGLPNDRFSAERPEGSISTLTIQRTEQRDSAMYRCASSSHPGYEQYFGPGTRLTVT.

This clone has a single count. The chain links TRBV29-1 to TRBJ1-1; D is undetermined. The CDR3 consists of 11 residues. Trimming pared 4 bases from V and 1 base from J, leaving 4 bases between. CDR1 is SQVTM, CDR2 ANQGSEA, per germline. The CDR3 bases are TGCAGCGTTGCGTGGAACACTGAAGCTTTCTTT. Amino acids: CSVAWNTEAFF.

The V gene is TRBV6-2 or TRBV6-3, the J gene TRBJ1-6; 10 nucleotides line up with TRBD1. This CDR3 has 15 residues. CDR1 MNHEY and CDR2 SVGEGT come from the germline V gene. Trimming removed 5 bases from V and 6 bases from J; junction bases left unmatched: 4. The CDR3 protein is CASSDRTGGNSPLHF. The CDR3 nucleotides read TGTGCCAGCAGTGATAGGACAGGGGGTAATTCACCCCTCCACTTT.

This chain connects TRBV4-2 to TRBJ1-1, with a possible D match to TRBD1 (6 bases). Per the germline V gene, CDR1 is LGHNA and CDR2 is YNFKEQ. This CDR3 contains 15 residues. V was clipped by 2 bases and J by 1 base, with 11 bases between them. CDR3 region: CASSQRTGWNTEAFF. CDR3 bases: TGTGCCAGCAGCCAACGCACAGGGTGGAACACTGAAGCTTTCTTT.

This clone was found a few times. The genes are TRBV12-3 or TRBV12-4 and TRBJ1-5; D gene unclear. V was clipped by 3 bases and J by 4 bases, with 7 bases between them. The CDR3 is 13 residues long. The CDR3: CASSFGRNQPQHF. CDR3 bases: TGTGCCAGCAGTTTTGGTAGAAATCAGCCCCAGCATTTT.

In its sample, this clone was seen a few times. The CDR3 does not end in the conserved phenylalanine or tryptophan, so this is likely a read error. It is unclear where the CDR3 begins or ends on the DNA, so no DNA is shown, and the CDR3 is as TCRdb lists it. The chain uses TRBV20-1 and TRBJ1-2. The V gene's germline CDR1 is DFQATT and CDR2 SNEGSKA (reference sequence). The CDR3 numbers 10 amino acids, ends counted. The CDR3 sequence is CSARALSGSL.

V and J are TRBV19 and TRBJ2-4; the D gene is possibly TRBD1 (6 bases). V was clipped by 1 base and J by 9 bases, with 19 bases between them. Per germline, CDR1 LNHDA and CDR2 SQIVND (reference sequence). The CDR3 loop spans 16 amino acids. CDR3 sequence: CASSIGGLISFSIQYF. CDR3 DNA sequence: TGTGCCAGTAGTATAGGGGGGCTGATTAGCTTTAGCATTCAGTACTTC. The entire variable domain, with the rest obtained from reference TRBV19 and TRBJ2-4, is as follows: DGGITQSPKYLFRKEGQNVTLSCEQNLNHDAMYWYRQDPGQGLRLIYYSQIVNDFQKGDIAEGYSVSREKKESFPLTVTSAQKNPTAFYLCASSIGGLISFSIQYFGAGTRLSVL.

CDR3: CASSEQGRGTHYEQYF. In DNA, the CDR3 is TGTGCCAGCAGTGAACAGGGACGGGGGACCCACTACGAGCAGTACTTC. The chain recombines TRBV2 with TRBJ2-7; maybe TRBD2 (6 bases). V lost 2 bases, J lost 3 bases, and 17 bases lay in between. Germline lookup yields CDR1 SNHLY and CDR2 FYNNEI. The CDR3 covers 16 residues.

CDR3 sequence reads: CASRLDKTNEQYF. As DNA, the CDR3 is TGTGCCAGCAGGCTGGACAAAACAAACGAGCAGTACTTC. V is TRBV6-8 and J is TRBJ2-7; D is perhaps TRBD1 (5 bases). V lost 6 bases and J lost 5, with 14 bases in between. This CDR3 has 13 residues. Germline assignment: CDR1 MNHGY and CDR2 SAAAGT.

The sample holds one count of this clone. The CDR3 spells CASSEYHGNYGYTF. CDR3 coding DNA: TGTGCCAGCAGTGAATACCACGGGAACTATGGCTACACCTTC. The V call is TRBV25-1, the J call TRBJ1-2; D remains unclear. Germline assignment: CDR1 MGHDK and CDR2 SYGVNS. This CDR3 comprises 14 residues. V was shortened by 0 bases and J by 2 bases, with 7 bases between the two germline ends.

This chain links TRBV29-1 with TRBJ1-4; D not resolved. Trimming pared 6 bases from V and 8 bases from J, leaving 10 bases between. Germline V gene sequence: CDR1 SQVTM, CDR2 ANQGSEA. The CDR3 has 11 amino acids. The CDR3 DNA reads TGCAGCGTAACGAATGGCGAAAAACTGTTTTTT. Amino acids: CSVTNGEKLFF. Full variable domain (outside the CDR3, taken from reference TRBV29-1 and TRBJ1-4): SAVISQKPSRDICQRGTSLTIQCQVDSQVTMMFWYRQQPGQSLTLIATANQGSEATYESGFVIDKFPISRPNLTFSTLTVSNMSPEDSSIYLCSVTNGEKLFFGSGTQLSVL.

The chain couples TRBV7-9 to TRBJ2-1, with 7 bases matching TRBD1. Looked up from germline, CDR1 is SEHNR and CDR2 is FQNEAQ (reference sequence). The V segment lost 4 bases and the J segment 7 bases; nucleotides outside the gene matches: 7. The CDR3 spans 14 residues. CDR3 region: CASSSDRVENEQFF. The CDR3 nucleotides are TGTGCCAGCAGCTCAGACAGGGTTGAGAATGAGCAGTTCTTC.

The CDR3 region is CASSKTGGAETQYF. Here the CDR3 DNA reads TGCGCCAGCAGCAAGACAGGGGGCGCCGAGACCCAGTACTTC. V is TRBV4-1 and J is TRBJ2-5; TRBD1 aligns across 10 bases. The trim removed 5 bases at V and 5 bases at J, leaving 5 bases unmatched. CDR1 is MGHRA and CDR2 is YSYEKL in the germline V gene. The CDR3 totals 14 residues.

This rearrangement joins TRBV14 to TRBJ1-4; D perhaps matches TRBD1 (5 bases). V was shortened by 1 base and J by 8 bases, with 17 bases between the two germline ends. Per germline, CDR1 SGHDN and CDR2 FVKESK. The CDR3 length is 16 residues. The CDR3 coding sequence is TGTGCCAGCAGCCAAGCCAACCGCCGGGACTTAGAAAAACTGTTTTTT. This encodes CASSQANRRDLEKLFF. Based on the CDR3 plus reference TRBV14 and TRBJ1-4, the full variable domain is EAGVTQFPSHSVIEKGQTVTLRCDPISGHDNLYWYRRVMGKEIKFLLHFVKESKQDESGMPNNRFLAERTGGTYSTLKVQPAELEDSGVYFCASSQANRRDLEKLFFGSGTQLSVL.

The sample holds one count of this clone. The chain carries TRBV28 and TRBJ2-5; D is perhaps TRBD2 (5 bases). V shed 5 bases and J shed 3 bases, with 10 bases lying between them. The CDR3 is made up of 13 amino acids. Germline CDR1 is MDHEN and CDR2 is SYDVKM. CDR3 nucleotides: TGTGCCAGCAGTATAGGACTGGAAGAGACCCAGTACTTC. Translated: CASSIGLEETQYF.

This CDR3 is CASSLGQTLQGGELFF. CDR3 DNA: TGTGCCAGCAGCTTGGGGCAGACACTGCAGGGCGGGGAGCTGTTTTTT. The chain combines TRBV5-4 with TRBJ2-2; possible D gene TRBD1, 5 bases. The CDR3 has 16 residues. The germline gives CDR1 SGHNT, CDR2 YYREEE (reference sequence). The germline V and J ends were trimmed by 0 bases and 7 bases, with 16 bases remaining between them.

The chain links TRBV30 to TRBJ1-5; TRBD1 matches at 8 bases. Per germline, CDR1 GTSNPN and CDR2 SVGIG (reference sequence). The CDR3 has 12 residues. V dropped 5 bases and J dropped 5; count of bases not matched to a gene: 2. CDR3 loop: CAWGDRHQPQHF. The CDR3 DNA follows: TGTGCCTGGGGGGACAGGCATCAGCCCCAGCATTTT.

The chain has TRBV5-1 and TRBJ2-7; 13 nucleotides match TRBD2. This CDR3 is built from 15 residues. V lost 4 bases to trimming and J lost 7 bases; unmatched junction nucleotides: 8. CDR1 and CDR2 (germline): SGHRS, YFSETQ. The CDR3 here is CASSATSGGAWEQYF. CDR3 DNA: TGCGCCAGCAGCGCAACTAGCGGGGGGGCATGGGAGCAGTACTTC.

In this sample, this clone turned up once. The chain carries TRBV27 and TRBJ1-6; D is ambiguous. Germline V gives CDR1 MNHEY, CDR2 SMNVEV (reference sequence). Trimming removed 7 bases at V and 8 bases at J, with 15 bases between. This CDR3 contains 14 residues. For the CDR3, the DNA is TGTGCCAGCAAACCGGGAGGTTGGGATTCACCCCTCCACTTT. This translates into CASKPGGWDSPLHF.

V gene TRBV29-1 combines with J gene TRBJ2-5; TRBD2 matches 12 bases. This CDR3 contains 15 residues. CDR1 and CDR2 (germline): SQVTM, ANQGSEA. The V and J ends lost 6 bases and 2 bases, in that order; junction bases with no gene match: 7. CDR3 nucleotide sequence: TGCAGCGTCTCCCCGGGACTAGCGGGTCAAGAGACCCAGTACTTC. It is translated as CSVSPGLAGQETQYF.

V is TRBV24-1 and J is TRBJ2-7, with a weak D call TRBD1 (5 bases). The CDR3 sequence is 11 residues long. V gave up 6 bases and J gave up 5 bases, with 7 bases separating them. Germline-derived CDR1 and CDR2 are KGHDR and SFDVKD. The CDR3, as DNA: TGTGCCACCAGTTTAGGGGACGAGCAGTACTTC. Residues: CATSLGDEQYF.

CDR3 nucleotides: TGTGCCAGCAGCCCAAGGGGACAGGGGGCGGAAAAACTGTTTTTT. Translated: CASSPRGQGAEKLFF. The genes are TRBV9 and TRBJ1-4; the match to TRBD1 covers 12 bases. CDR1 and CDR2 (germline): SGDLS, YYNGEE. CDR3 length: 15 amino acids. Germline trimming cut 4 bases from V and 8 bases from J; bases unmatched to any gene: 6.

This chain connects TRBV4-1 to TRBJ1-1; D gene uncertain. CDR1 and CDR2 from the germline V gene are MGHRA and YSYEKL. V lost 1 base and J 0 bases, leaving 9 bases between the germline ends. The CDR3 extends over 15 amino acids. CDR3 nucleotide sequence: TGCGCCAGCAGCCAAGCCCCTACAGTGAACACTGAAGCTTTCTTT. Protein: CASSQAPTVNTEAFF.

The chain combines TRBV6-6 with TRBJ2-7, with no clear D. This CDR3 is built from 12 residues. Germline V lookup: CDR1 MNHNY, CDR2 SVGAGI (reference sequence). V gave up 6 bases and J gave up 5 bases, with 11 bases separating them. The CDR3: CASRPPADEQYF. CDR3 bases: TGTGCCAGCAGGCCCCCGGCGGACGAGCAGTACTTC.

This chain joins TRBV6-5 and TRBJ2-2; 12 bases fit TRBD2. From germline, CDR1 is MNHEY and CDR2 SVGAGI. The ends lost 2 bases at V and 4 bases at J; junction bases unmatched: 2. The CDR3 runs to 16 residues. The CDR3 DNA reads TGTGCCAGCAGTTACCTAGCGGGGGGGGGCACCGGGGAGCTGTTTTTT. Amino acids: CASSYLAGGGTGELFF.

The chain joins TRBV27 to TRBJ2-1; 12 positions agree with TRBD1. V dropped 11 bases and J dropped 5; count of bases not matched to a gene: 7. CDR1 and CDR2 (germline): MNHEY, SMNVEV (reference sequence). The CDR3 is 14 residues long. Written as DNA, the CDR3 is TGTGCCGCTGGGGACAGGGGGCAAAACAATGAGCAGTTCTTC. Residues: CAAGDRGQNNEQFF.

The rearrangement joins TRBV27 to TRBJ2-7; D is unclear. The germline V and J ends were trimmed by 0 bases and 2 bases, with 5 bases remaining between them. CDR1 is MNHEY and CDR2 is SMNVEV in the germline V gene (reference sequence). The CDR3 spans 13 residues. CDR3 loop: CASSLSSPYEQYF. The CDR3 DNA is TGTGCCAGCAGTTTATCCTCCCCCTACGAGCAGTACTTC.